Presented here are 5 T cell receptor beta chains from one specimen sequenced in a study of cytomegalovirus exposure and HLA in healthy donors. PCR primers comprised 60 Vbeta and 13 Jbeta primers. Sequenced by immunoSEQ multiplex PCR; TCRdb stores in-frame clones only, minus some. The sample consists of 150,000 to 200,000 clones, around 82% of them appearing once. Input material: PBMCs. The source is a woman aged 25 to 45 in good health and CMV-seropositive.

This rearrangement joins TRBV4-1 to TRBJ2-3; D call uncertain. The germline gives CDR1 MGHRA, CDR2 YSYEKL. V dropped 4 bases and J dropped 6 bases, with 8 bases sitting between them. CDR3 size: 12 residues. The DNA for the CDR3 is TGCGCCAGCAGCCCTGAAGAGGATACGCAGTATTTT. Its translation is CASSPEEDTQYF.

The rearrangement links TRBV11-2 to TRBJ2-7; TRBD2 matches at 14 bases. This CDR3 contains 15 residues. Germline CDR1 and CDR2: SGHAT and FQNNGV. V shed 5 bases and J 3 bases; nucleotides not matched to a gene: 3. Written as DNA, the CDR3 is TGTGCCAGCAGCGCCGGGACTAGCGGGGGCTACGAGCAGTACTTC. Amino acid sequence: CASSAGTSGGYEQYF.

V is TRBV28 and J is TRBJ1-2; 8 bases are shared with TRBD1. V was clipped by 3 bases and J by 4 bases; unmatched bases: 10. Germline V gene data show CDR1 as MDHEN and CDR2 as SYDVKM. The CDR3 length is 16 residues. The CDR3 sequence is CASSLIGLGQVYGYTF. The DNA of the CDR3 is TGTGCCAGCAGTTTGATCGGTCTGGGACAGGTCTATGGCTACACCTTC.

V usage is TRBV6-5 and J usage is TRBJ1-6; tentatively, D is TRBD1 (5 bases). V gave up 2 bases and J gave up 10 bases, with 12 bases separating them. CDR1 and CDR2 from the germline V gene are MNHEY and SVGAGI. This CDR3 contains 14 residues. The CDR3: CASSYGQGRSPLHF. In nucleotides, the CDR3 is TGTGCCAGCAGTTACGGGCAGGGAAGATCACCCCTCCACTTT.

The rearrangement links TRBV9 to TRBJ2-2; no reliable D call. The CDR3 runs to 14 residues. Per the germline V gene, CDR1 is SGDLS and CDR2 is YYNGEE. The ends were cut back, 0 bases at V and 6 bases at J, with 9 bases in the middle. The CDR3: CASSVALVAGELFF. The CDR3 nucleotides read TGTGCCAGCAGCGTAGCTTTAGTTGCCGGGGAGCTGTTTTTT. Together with reference TRBV9 and TRBJ2-2, the CDR3 gives the full variable domain: DSGVTQTPKHLITATGQRVTLRCSPRSGDLSVYWYQQSLDQGLQFLIQYYNGEERAKGNILERFSAQQFPDLHSELNLSSLELGDSALYFCASSVALVAGELFFGEGSRLTVL.